These 20 T cell receptor beta chains were sequenced from one sample in a study of patients and donors after allogeneic stem cell transplantation. Each CDR3 protein gets one entry after TCRdb re-called the RT-PCR reads with MiXCR. The sample contains about 960,000 distinct CDR3 sequences, around 17% of which appear only once. The specimen sequenced was blood, either unsorted or a sorted T cell fraction (not recorded which). Source of these receptors: a human donor who was either an allogeneic HSCT recipient or a stem cell or donor lymphocyte infusion donor (not recorded which). It is not recorded whose cells these are; they may come from a transplant donor.

A few counts support this clonotype. The rearrangement links TRBV29-1 to TRBJ2-1, with D perhaps given as TRBD1 or TRBD2 (5 bases each). The germline V and J ends were trimmed by 6 bases and 2 bases, with 8 bases remaining between them. The germline V gene has CDR1 SQVTM and CDR2 ANQGSEA. The length of the CDR3 is 12 residues. This CDR3 is CSVGTPYNEQFF. The CDR3 DNA sequence: TGCAGCGTAGGGACCCCCTACAATGAGCAGTTCTTC.

In its sample, this clonotype was seen a few times. The CDR3 sequence: CAISEWSAPGTQYF. CDR3 bases: TGTGCCATCAGTGAGTGGAGCGCCCCGGGGACCCAGTACTTC. This rearrangement joins TRBV10-3 to TRBJ2-5, with unresolved D. CDR3 length: 14 residues. Trimming pared 1 base from V and 7 bases from J, leaving 13 bases between. CDR1 and CDR2 from the germline V gene are ENHRY and SYGVKD.

This clonotype was detected a few times. V usage is TRBV24-1 and J usage is TRBJ1-2, with 8 positions matching TRBD1. This CDR3 is 15 amino acids long. With 4 bases clipped from V and 2 bases from J, the junction kept 5 bases outside the gene matches. Germline values: CDR1 KGHDR, CDR2 SFDVKD. CDR3 amino acids: CATSERTGPNYGYTF. Here the CDR3 DNA reads TGTGCCACCAGTGAGCGGACAGGGCCCAACTATGGCTACACCTTC.

This clonotype was detected a few times. This sequence joins TRBV6-1 and TRBJ1-6; the match to TRBD1 covers 8 bases. This CDR3 has 16 residues. V dropped 8 bases and J dropped 8; count of bases not matched to a gene: 14. Germline V gene lookup returns CDR1 MNHNS and CDR2 SASEGT. CDR3 DNA: TGTGCCAGCTACGACAAGAGGACAGGGAGGTATTCACCCCTCCACTTT. It is translated as CASYDKRTGRYSPLHF.

This clonotype was recorded many times. The CDR3 DNA is TGTGCCAGCAGCCCCCAGACAGTGACGAACACTGAAGCTTTCTTT. Translation: CASSPQTVTNTEAFF. This sequence joins TRBV7-8 and TRBJ1-1; D might be TRBD1 (5 bases). The ends were cut back, 5 bases at V and 1 base at J, with 14 bases in the middle. Germline V gives CDR1 SGHVS, CDR2 FQNEAQ. The CDR3 contains 15 residues.

This clonotype showed up just a few times. CDR3 in DNA: TGTGCCAGCACCACTGGGACTAGCGGGGGGGGTGAGCAGTTCTTC. It is translated as CASTTGTSGGGEQFF. This chain connects TRBV12-3 or TRBV12-4 to TRBJ2-1, with TRBD2 matching over 16 bases. This CDR3 spans 15 amino acids. Losses at the gene ends were 7 bases for V and 9 bases for J; bases not matched to a gene: 6.

This clonotype has at least ten counts. The rearrangement links TRBV7-9 to TRBJ2-1, with a possible D match to TRBD2 (6 bases). From germline, CDR1 is SEHNR and CDR2 FQNEAQ (reference sequence). V was shortened by 5 bases and J by 4 bases, with 15 bases between the two germline ends. This CDR3 contains 15 residues. The CDR3 here is CASSPRGASYNEQFF. CDR3 DNA sequence: TGTGCCAGCAGCCCCCGCGGGGCCTCATACAATGAGCAGTTCTTC.

The chain links TRBV27 to TRBJ1-5; 11 nucleotides match TRBD1. The germline CDR1 and CDR2 sequences are MNHEY and SMNVEV (reference sequence). V was pared by 0 bases and J by 9 bases, with 4 bases of the junction left unmatched. This CDR3 is built from 15 residues. CDR3 sequence: CASSLSGQGAMPQHF. CDR3 nucleotides: TGTGCCAGCAGTTTATCCGGACAGGGGGCGATGCCCCAGCATTTT.

The rearrangement links TRBV12-3 or TRBV12-4 to TRBJ2-2; the D gene is possibly TRBD2 (5 bases). The CDR3 runs 17 residues. With 5 bases removed from V and 6 bases from J, the gap between germline ends came to 22 bases. The CDR3 DNA is TGTGCCAGCAGTACAGCTAGCTCTACCTTCCACTCCGGGGAGCTGTTTTTT. This gives the protein CASSTASSTFHSGELFF.

This clonotype came up many times. The chain combines TRBV28 with TRBJ1-2, with D possibly being TRBD1 (6 bases). The CDR3 covers 15 residues. V was clipped by 6 bases and J by 8 bases, with 22 bases between them. CDR1 and CDR2 from the germline V gene are MDHEN and SYDVKM. CDR3 amino acids: CASRSLQGPSRGYTF. Here the CDR3 DNA reads TGTGCCAGCAGATCCCTACAGGGTCCCTCGAGGGGCTACACCTTC.

The sample holds many counts of this clonotype. V and J are TRBV5-1 and TRBJ2-7; 7 positions match TRBD1. CDR3 length equals 16 residues. Unmatched junction bases numbered 9, after V lost 0 bases and J lost 3 bases. The germline gives CDR1 SGHRS, CDR2 YFSETQ. The CDR3 DNA is TGCGCCAGCAGCTTGGATCGACAGGGCAAAAACTACGAGCAGTACTTC. As protein: CASSLDRQGKNYEQYF. Looking up the rest from reference TRBV5-1 and TRBJ2-7 gives the full variable domain: KAGVTQTPRYLIKTRGQQVTLSCSPISGHRSVSWYQQTPGQGLQFLFEYFSETQRNKGNFPGRFSGRQFSNSRSEMNVSTLELGDSALYLCASSLDRQGKNYEQYFGPGTRLTVT.

The table lists this clonotype with a few counts. V is TRBV7-2 and J is TRBJ2-3, with TRBD1 matching over 10 bases. The CDR3 consists of 16 residues. Germline CDR1 is SGHTA and CDR2 is FQGNSA. Trimming cost V 4 bases and J 5 bases; bases outside gene matches: 9. CDR3 DNA sequence: TGTGCCAGCAGCTCACCGGGACAGGGGTATAGAGATACGCAGTATTTT. Translating it yields CASSSPGQGYRDTQYF.

This clonotype was counted only a few times. V gene TRBV7-9 combines with J gene TRBJ2-2; 12 positions agree with TRBD2. The junction had 4 bases not matched to a gene; V was cut back by 4 bases and J by 13 bases. Germline V gene sequence: CDR1 SEHNR, CDR2 FQNEAQ (reference sequence). The CDR3 is 13 amino acids. In DNA, the CDR3 is TGTGCCAGCAGCTCCGAACTAGCGGGAGGGCTGTTTTTT. Its protein is CASSSELAGGLFF.

A few counts support this clonotype. The chain recombines TRBV27 with TRBJ2-2; D unclear. Trimming stripped 2 bases from V and 5 bases from J, with 9 bases between. Germline lookup yields CDR1 MNHEY and CDR2 SMNVEV (reference sequence). This CDR3 region has 14 residues. The CDR3 loop reads CASSLSWATGELFF. In nucleotides, the CDR3 is TGTGCCAGCAGTTTAAGTTGGGCGACCGGGGAGCTGTTTTTT.

The rearrangement uses TRBV29-1 and TRBJ2-1; TRBD1 is a possible D gene (5 bases). Germline assignment: CDR1 SQVTM and CDR2 ANQGSEA. The V end was cut by 7 bases, the J end by 0 bases, with 13 bases between. This CDR3 is built from 14 residues. CDR3 region: CSGGTGSSYNEQFF. CDR3 DNA sequence: TGCAGCGGGGGAACAGGAAGCTCCTACAATGAGCAGTTCTTC.

This clonotype was observed a handful of times. This chain joins TRBV7-2 and TRBJ1-1; no firm D call. Germline V gene data show CDR1 as SGHTA and CDR2 as FQGNSA. Trimming shortened V by 2 bases and J by 8 bases, and 15 bases separated the two germline ends. This CDR3 contains 14 residues. CDR3 DNA: TGTGCCAGCAGCTTATCCCGTTCGGGAAGAGAAGCTTTCTTT. This gives the protein CASSLSRSGREAFF. The full variable domain, rest sourced from reference TRBV7-2 and TRBJ1-1, is GAGVSQSPSNKVTEKGKDVELRCDPISGHTALYWYRQSLGQGLEFLIYFQGNSAPDKSGLPSDRFSAERTGGSVSTLTIQRTQQEDSAVYLCASSLSRSGREAFFGQGTRLTVV.

The chain has TRBV7-6 and TRBJ2-1, with no clear D. Germline V gene data show CDR1 as SGHVS and CDR2 as FNYEAQ. Trimming removed 4 bases at V and 6 bases at J, with 13 bases between. The CDR3 has 14 residues. In DNA form, the CDR3 reads TGTGCCAGCAGCTCCCCACCGAACCTCAATGAGCAGTTCTTC. Its translation is CASSSPPNLNEQFF.

This clonotype was found a few times. The rearrangement joins TRBV20-1 to TRBJ2-5, with no clear D. The germline V gene has CDR1 DFQATT and CDR2 SNEGSKA (reference sequence). V gave up 3 bases and J gave up 0 bases, with 8 bases separating them. The CDR3 is 13 residues long. The CDR3 DNA is TGCAGTGCTAGTTTGCCTAACCAAGAGACCCAGTACTTC. This encodes CSASLPNQETQYF.

This chain uses TRBV5-5 with TRBJ2-1; a weak D match, TRBD1 (6 bases). The CDR3 has 13 amino acids. From germline, CDR1 is SGHKS and CDR2 YYEKEE (reference sequence). V lost 4 bases to trimming and J lost 9 bases, with 14 bases between them. The CDR3 loop is CASSGRGGIEQFF. In nucleotides, the CDR3 is TGTGCCAGCAGCGGCAGGGGCGGTATTGAGCAGTTCTTC.

This clonotype was found a few times. The chain links TRBV6-2 or TRBV6-3 to TRBJ2-1; D is perhaps TRBD2 (5 bases). The V gene's germline CDR1 is MNHEY and CDR2 SVGEGT. The CDR3 runs 17 residues. Trimming took 5 bases from V and 7 from J, leaving 24 bases between them. Here the CDR3 reads CASSGWTERTPLNEQFF. The CDR3 nucleotides are TGTGCCAGCAGTGGATGGACGGAGCGGACGCCTTTGAATGAGCAGTTCTTC.